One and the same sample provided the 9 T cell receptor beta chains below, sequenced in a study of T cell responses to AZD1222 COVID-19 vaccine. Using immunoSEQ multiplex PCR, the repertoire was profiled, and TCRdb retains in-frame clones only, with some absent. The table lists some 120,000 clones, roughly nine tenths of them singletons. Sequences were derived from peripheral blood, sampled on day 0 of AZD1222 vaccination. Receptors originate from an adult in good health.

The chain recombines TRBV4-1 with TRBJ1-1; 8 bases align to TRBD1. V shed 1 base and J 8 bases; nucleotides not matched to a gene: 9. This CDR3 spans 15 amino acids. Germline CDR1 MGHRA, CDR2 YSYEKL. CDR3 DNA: TGCGCCAGCAGCCAAGTAAACAGGGGGTCATCCGAAGCTTTCTTT. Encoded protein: CASSQVNRGSSEAFF.

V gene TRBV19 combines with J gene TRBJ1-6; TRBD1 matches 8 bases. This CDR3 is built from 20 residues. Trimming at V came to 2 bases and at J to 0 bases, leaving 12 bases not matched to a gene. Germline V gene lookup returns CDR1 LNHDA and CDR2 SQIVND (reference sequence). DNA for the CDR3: TGTGCCAGTAGTATACGGGGGAACGGACAGGGAAGCTCCTATAATTCACCCCTCCACTTT. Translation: CASSIRGNGQGSSYNSPLHF.

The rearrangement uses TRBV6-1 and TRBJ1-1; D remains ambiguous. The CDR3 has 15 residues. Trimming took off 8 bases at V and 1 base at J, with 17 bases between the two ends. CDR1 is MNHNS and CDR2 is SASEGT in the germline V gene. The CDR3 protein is CASPESRGKNTEAFF. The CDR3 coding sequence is TGTGCCAGCCCTGAGTCTCGGGGAAAGAACACTGAAGCTTTCTTT.

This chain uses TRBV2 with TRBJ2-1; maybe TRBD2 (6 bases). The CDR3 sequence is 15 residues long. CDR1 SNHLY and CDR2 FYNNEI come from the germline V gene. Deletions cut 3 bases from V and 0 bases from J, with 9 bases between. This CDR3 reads CASSESGVSYNEQFF. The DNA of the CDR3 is TGTGCCAGCAGTGAGTCGGGGGTCTCCTACAATGAGCAGTTCTTC.

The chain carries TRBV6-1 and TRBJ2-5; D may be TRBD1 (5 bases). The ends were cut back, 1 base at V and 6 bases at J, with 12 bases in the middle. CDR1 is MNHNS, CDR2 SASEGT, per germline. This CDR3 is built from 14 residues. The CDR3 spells CASSEGFNRQTQYF. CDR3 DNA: TGTGCCAGCAGTGAAGGGTTCAACAGGCAGACCCAGTACTTC.

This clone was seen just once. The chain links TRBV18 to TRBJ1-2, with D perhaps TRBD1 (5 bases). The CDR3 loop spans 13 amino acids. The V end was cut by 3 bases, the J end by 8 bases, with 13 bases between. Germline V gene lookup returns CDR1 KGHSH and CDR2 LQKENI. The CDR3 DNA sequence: TGTGCCAGCTCACCTGGGACTTCGGGCGGCTACACCTTC. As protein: CASSPGTSGGYTF.

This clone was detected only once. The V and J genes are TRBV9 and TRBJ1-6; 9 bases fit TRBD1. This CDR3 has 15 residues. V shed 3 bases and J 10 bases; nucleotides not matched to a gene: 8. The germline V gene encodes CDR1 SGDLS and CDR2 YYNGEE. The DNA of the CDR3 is TGTGCCAGCAGCGAGGGGGGACAGGGTAACTCACCCCTCCACTTT. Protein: CASSEGGQGNSPLHF.

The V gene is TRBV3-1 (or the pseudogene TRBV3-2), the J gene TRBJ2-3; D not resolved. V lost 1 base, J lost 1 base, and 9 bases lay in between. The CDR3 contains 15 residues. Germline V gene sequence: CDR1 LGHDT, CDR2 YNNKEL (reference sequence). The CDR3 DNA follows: TGTGCCAGCAGCCAAGCACTGTCTGGCACAGATACGCAGTATTTT. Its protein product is CASSQALSGTDTQYF.

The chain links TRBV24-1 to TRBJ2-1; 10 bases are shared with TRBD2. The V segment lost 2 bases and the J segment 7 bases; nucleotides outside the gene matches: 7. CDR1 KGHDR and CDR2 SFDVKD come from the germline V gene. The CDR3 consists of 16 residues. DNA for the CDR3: TGTGCCACCAGTGATTCCCTAGCGGGAGCAGGAAATGAGCAGTTCTTC. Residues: CATSDSLAGAGNEQFF.